These 32 T cell receptor beta chains came from one sample sequenced in a study of cytomegalovirus exposure and HLA in healthy donors. The PCR ran on 60 Vbeta and 13 Jbeta primers. Here immunoSEQ multiplex PCR was the method, and the copy in TCRdb shows in-frame clones only, minus some. The top ten clones hold roughly 1.5% of a sample with 100,000 to 150,000 clones, almost 80% of them seen once. The material sequenced was PBMCs. These receptors were taken from a female donor in good health and CMV-seronegative.

The gene calls are TRBV28 and TRBJ2-7, with 7 bases matching TRBD1. Germline lookup yields CDR1 MDHEN and CDR2 SYDVKM. The CDR3 extends over 14 amino acids. Trimming removed 5 bases from V and 0 bases from J; junction bases left unmatched: 4. The CDR3 DNA is TGTGCCAGCAGTCCCCGGGACAGCTCCTACGAGCAGTACTTC. Encoded protein: CASSPRDSSYEQYF.

V usage is TRBV9 and J usage is TRBJ2-1, with no clear D. The CDR3 is made up of 13 amino acids. With 4 bases removed from V and 5 bases from J, the gap between germline ends came to 10 bases. Germline V lookup: CDR1 SGDLS, CDR2 YYNGEE. The CDR3 loop is CASSSFPDNEQFF. CDR3 nucleotides: TGTGCCAGCAGCTCCTTTCCCGACAATGAGCAGTTCTTC.

This rearrangement joins TRBV7-3 to TRBJ2-3; 7 nucleotides align to TRBD2. Germline CDR1 SGHTA, CDR2 FQGTGA. This CDR3 is built from 15 residues. Trimming removed 4 bases from V and 6 bases from J; junction bases left unmatched: 10. The CDR3 DNA follows: TGTGCCAGCAGCTCCCGGCAGACTAGCTTTGATACGCAGTATTTT. Amino acids: CASSSRQTSFDTQYF.

The chain uses TRBV7-9 and TRBJ1-2; 9 bases align to TRBD1. The germline CDR1 and CDR2 sequences are SEHNR and FQNEAQ (reference sequence). The CDR3 has 14 amino acids. The V and J ends lost 3 bases and 4 bases, in that order; junction bases with no gene match: 3. DNA for the CDR3: TGTGCCAGCAGCTTGCTGGACAGGGGCTATGGCTACACCTTC. As protein: CASSLLDRGYGYTF.

The J gene is TRBJ2-2, the V gene TRBV7-9; TRBD2 agrees at 10 bases. The CDR3 is 15 residues long. CDR1 and CDR2 (germline): SEHNR, FQNEAQ (reference sequence). V lost 5 bases, J lost 9 bases, and 9 bases stayed unmatched. CDR3 nucleotide sequence: TGTGCCAGCAGCACATCGGGACTAGCGAAATGGGAGCTGTTTTTT. This encodes CASSTSGLAKWELFF.

To note about this clone: A read error may account for a junction end that differs from germline. The chain couples TRBV7-7 to TRBJ2-3; D gene uncertain. This CDR3 has 15 amino acids. Germline lookup yields CDR1 SSHAT and CDR2 FNYEAQ (reference sequence). DNA of the CDR3: TGTGCTAGCAGCTTGGGTGGGCCCGACACAGATACGCAGTATTTT. Its translation: CASSLGGPDTDTQYF.

V is TRBV27 and J is TRBJ2-3, with 11 nucleotides matching TRBD2. Per the germline V gene, CDR1 is MNHEY and CDR2 is SMNVEV (reference sequence). CDR3 length: 17 residues. The junction had 7 bases not matched to a gene; V was cut back by 3 bases and J by 2 bases. The CDR3 sequence is CASSLRRLAGTTDTQYF. CDR3 coding DNA: TGTGCCAGCAGTTTGCGGAGACTAGCGGGAACCACAGATACGCAGTATTTT.

V is TRBV30 and J is TRBJ2-3; D ambiguous. The CDR3 extends over 11 amino acids. The V end lost 4 bases, the J end lost 5 bases, and 7 bases lay between the germline ends. CDR1 is GTSNPN, CDR2 SVGIG, per germline (reference sequence). The CDR3 is CAWTWRDTQYF. CDR3 sequence (DNA): TGTGCCTGGACTTGGAGAGATACGCAGTATTTT.

V is TRBV25-1 and J is TRBJ2-1; TRBD1 aligns across 10 bases. The CDR3 loop spans 14 amino acids. Trimming removed 6 bases from V and 8 bases from J; junction bases left unmatched: 7. Germline V gives CDR1 MGHDK, CDR2 SYGVNS. The CDR3 coding sequence is TGTGCCAGCAGGAGGACAGGGGGGAGCGATGAGCAGTTCTTC. It codes for CASRRTGGSDEQFF.

This clone was observed a few times. The chain is built from TRBV11-2 and TRBJ2-5, with unresolved D. The CDR3 covers 11 residues. Trimming took off 3 bases at V and 3 bases at J, with 2 bases between the two ends. CDR1 and CDR2 from the germline V gene are SGHAT and FQNNGV. For the CDR3, the DNA is TGTGCCAGCAGCTTTAAAGAGACCCAGTACTTC. Translating it yields CASSFKETQYF.

This sequence joins TRBV5-6 and TRBJ2-5; D gene uncertain. Germline assignment: CDR1 SGHDT and CDR2 YYEEEE. This CDR3 comprises 14 residues. Trimming removed 4 bases at V and 1 base at J, with 11 bases between. The CDR3 sequence is CASSPLRVQETQYF. In DNA, the CDR3 is TGTGCCAGCAGCCCGCTACGGGTCCAAGAGACCCAGTACTTC.

The chain uses TRBV5-6 and TRBJ2-7; 8 nucleotides agree with TRBD1. Trimming cost V 4 bases and J 6 bases; bases outside gene matches: 15. The germline V gene encodes CDR1 SGHDT and CDR2 YYEEEE. The CDR3 loop spans 16 amino acids. The CDR3 DNA follows: TGTGCCAGCAGCCCCGCCGGGACAGGTAAATTATCCGAGCAGTACTTC. This gives the protein CASSPAGTGKLSEQYF. Full variable domain (remainder filled in from reference TRBV5-6 and TRBJ2-7): DAGVTQSPTHLIKTRGQQVTLRCSPKSGHDTVSWYQQALGQGPQFIFQYYEEEERQRGNFPDRFSGHQFPNYSSELNVNALLLGDSALYLCASSPAGTGKLSEQYFGPGTRLTVT.

The V and J genes are TRBV18 and TRBJ2-3; 10 bases line up with TRBD2. In germline, CDR1 is KGHSH, CDR2 LQKENI. J gave up 0 bases and V 4 bases, and 10 bases lay outside the gene matches. The CDR3 has 18 residues. CDR3 in amino acids: CASSQLAGTPPSTDTQYF. The CDR3 DNA follows: TGTGCCAGCTCACAACTAGCGGGAACCCCTCCTAGCACAGATACGCAGTATTTT.

The V gene is TRBV20-1, the J gene TRBJ1-1; D not certain. Germline V gene sequence: CDR1 DFQATT, CDR2 SNEGSKA (reference sequence). The V gene lost 6 bases and the J gene lost 0 bases, with 5 bases spanning the gap. The CDR3 spans 11 residues. In DNA, the CDR3 is TGCAGTGCATGTATGAACACTGAAGCTTTCTTT. Its translation is CSACMNTEAFF.

The chain uses TRBV5-1 and TRBJ2-3; 10 bases fit TRBD2. After removal of 5 bases from V and 4 bases from J, the junction contained 4 bases not matched to a gene. This CDR3 has 14 amino acids. Germline CDR1 and CDR2: SGHRS and YFSETQ. DNA of the CDR3: TGCGCCAGCAGACCTAGCGGGAGCGCAGATACGCAGTATTTT. Translating it yields CASRPSGSADTQYF.

This chain links TRBV28 with TRBJ2-1, with D tentatively TRBD2 (5 bases). Looked up from germline, CDR1 is MDHEN and CDR2 is SYDVKM. Deletions cut 3 bases from V and 3 bases from J, with 15 bases between. The CDR3 totals 16 residues. The DNA of the CDR3 is TGTGCCAGCAGTTTGCCGCCGAGGGCAGTCTACAATGAGCAGTTCTTC. Its protein product is CASSLPPRAVYNEQFF.

The V and J genes are TRBV4-1 and TRBJ1-2; D is possibly TRBD1 (6 bases). Trimming removed 1 base at V and 7 bases at J, with 16 bases between. The CDR3 length is 15 residues. CDR1 and CDR2 from the germline V gene are MGHRA and YSYEKL. The CDR3 loop is CASSQGQGLGFGYTF. The CDR3 DNA follows: TGCGCCAGCAGCCAAGGGCAGGGGCTTGGTTTTGGCTACACCTTC.

This clone has a handful of counts. The chain combines TRBV7-9 with TRBJ2-1; 11 bases fit TRBD2. Germline assignment: CDR1 SEHNR and CDR2 FQNEAQ (reference sequence). This CDR3 has 16 residues. J lost 7 bases, V lost 4 bases, and 9 bases had no gene match. CDR3 in amino acids: CASSSMTSGNVNEQFF. In nucleotides, the CDR3 is TGTGCCAGCAGCTCAATGACTAGCGGGAACGTGAATGAGCAGTTCTTC.

J is TRBJ2-7 and V is TRBV2; 7 bases align to TRBD1. V lost 5 bases, J lost 1 base, and 2 bases stayed unmatched. The V gene's germline CDR1 is SNHLY and CDR2 FYNNEI. This CDR3 has 13 amino acids. The DNA of the CDR3 is TGTGCCAGCAGTTCGACAGGGTCCTACGAGCAGTACTTC. It specifies CASSSTGSYEQYF.

The chain has TRBV5-1 and TRBJ1-1; 8 positions agree with TRBD1. After removal of 4 bases from V and 1 base from J, the junction contained 3 bases not matched to a gene. This CDR3 region has 14 residues. Germline V gives CDR1 SGHRS, CDR2 YFSETQ. CDR3: CASSPGQANTEAFF. Written as DNA, the CDR3 is TGCGCCAGCAGCCCGGGACAGGCGAACACTGAAGCTTTCTTT.

The chain carries TRBV6-1 and TRBJ2-7; D possibly corresponds to TRBD1 (5 bases). CDR1 MNHNS and CDR2 SASEGT come from the germline V gene. Trimming shortened V by 5 bases and J by 0 bases, and 8 bases separated the two germline ends. The CDR3 contains 13 residues. The CDR3 sequence: CASSQDSSYEQYF. For the CDR3, the DNA is TGTGCCAGCAGTCAAGACAGCTCCTACGAGCAGTACTTC.

The rearrangement uses TRBV5-1 and TRBJ2-1, with 7 bases fitting TRBD1. The V gene's germline CDR1 is SGHRS and CDR2 YFSETQ. The J segment lost 9 bases and the V segment lost 4 bases, leaving 10 bases of the junction unmatched. There are 14 residues in the CDR3. CDR3 protein: CASSPMDRLGEQFF. The CDR3 region has the DNA TGCGCCAGCAGCCCTATGGACAGGTTAGGTGAGCAGTTCTTC.

CDR3 sequence (DNA): TGTGCCAGCAGCTTAGGGCGGACTAGCGGGAGAACTGGGGCCAACGTCCTGACTTTC. Protein sequence: CASSLGRTSGRTGANVLTF. This chain connects TRBV7-9 to TRBJ2-6, with 13 bases that match TRBD2. CDR3 length: 19 amino acids. With V trimmed by 1 base and J by 2 bases, 5 bases remained unmatched. Germline values: CDR1 SEHNR, CDR2 FQNEAQ (reference sequence).

This chain links TRBV18 with TRBJ1-1; possibly TRBD1 for D (6 bases). Between the trimmed V and J ends, which lost 3 bases and 3 bases, there was a span of 11 bases. CDR1 KGHSH and CDR2 LQKENI come from the germline V gene. The CDR3 length is 14 residues. The CDR3 protein is CASSPPGQDTEAFF. Here the CDR3 DNA reads TGTGCCAGCTCACCCCCGGGACAAGACACTGAAGCTTTCTTT.

This rearrangement joins TRBV7-9 to TRBJ2-1, with TRBD2 matching 11 bases. Trimming took 5 bases from V and 3 from J; bases not matched to a gene: 12. This CDR3 spans 18 amino acids. Germline assignment: CDR1 SEHNR and CDR2 FQNEAQ (reference sequence). The CDR3 nucleotides are TGTGCCAGCAGCCCGCGGGTACTAGCGGGAGATCACTACAATGAGCAGTTCTTC. Its protein is CASSPRVLAGDHYNEQFF.

This clone was observed a few times. This chain uses TRBV18 with TRBJ2-2; maybe TRBD2 (6 bases). This CDR3 region has 16 residues. Germline V CDR1 and CDR2: KGHSH, LQKENI. Trimming shortened V by 1 base and J by 4 bases, and 13 bases separated the two germline ends. As DNA, the CDR3 is TGTGCCAGCTCACCACAAGTCGGGAGTGGCACCGGGGAGCTGTTTTTT. It codes for CASSPQVGSGTGELFF. Complete variable domain (other parts from reference TRBV18 and TRBJ2-2): NAGVMQNPRHLVRRRGQEARLRCSPMKGHSHVYWYRQLPEEGLKFMVYLQKENIIDESGMPKERFSAEFPKEGPSILRIQQVVRGDSAAYFCASSPQVGSGTGELFFGEGSRLTVL.

This rearrangement joins TRBV27 to TRBJ1-2; 7 bases match TRBD1. V lost 6 bases, J lost 8 bases, and 12 bases stayed unmatched. Germline V gives CDR1 MNHEY, CDR2 SMNVEV (reference sequence). CDR3 size: 14 residues. The CDR3 DNA sequence: TGTGCCAGCAGGATACAGGGGCCTCCGGGGGGCTACACCTTC. Protein product: CASRIQGPPGGYTF.

J is TRBJ1-2 and V is TRBV28; D not certain. This CDR3 is built from 14 residues. V lost 7 bases, J lost 4 bases, and 16 bases lay in between. Germline loops: CDR1 MDHEN, CDR2 SYDVKM. CDR3 sequence: CASTTPGTVYGYTF. Written as DNA, the CDR3 is TGTGCCAGCACTACCCCCGGAACAGTCTATGGCTACACCTTC.

The chain joins TRBV6-6 to TRBJ1-6, with 7 bases identical to TRBD1. Germline V gene sequence: CDR1 MNHNY, CDR2 SVGAGI (reference sequence). Unmatched junction bases numbered 9, after V lost 7 bases and J lost 6 bases. The CDR3 extends over 15 amino acids. Here the CDR3 DNA reads TGTGCCAGCACCGACAGGGAAACGGCTAATTCACCCCTCCACTTT. Protein product: CASTDRETANSPLHF.

V gene TRBV5-6 combines with J gene TRBJ2-1; D gene uncertain. The length of the CDR3 is 14 residues. Trimming shortened V by 4 bases and J by 2 bases, and 10 bases separated the two germline ends. The germline V gene encodes CDR1 SGHDT and CDR2 YYEEEE. In DNA, the CDR3 is TGTGCCAGCAGCCAACTTCATACCTACAATGAGCAGTTCTTC. It is translated as CASSQLHTYNEQFF.

This clone was observed a handful of times. The chain employs TRBV2 and TRBJ2-1, with 7 bases lining up with TRBD1. From germline, CDR1 is SNHLY and CDR2 FYNNEI. Germline trimming cut 7 bases from V and 5 bases from J; bases unmatched to any gene: 5. The CDR3 covers 13 residues. CDR3 bases: TGTGCCAGCACTTATCAGGGGGACAATGAGCAGTTCTTC. Protein product: CASTYQGDNEQFF.

The gene calls are TRBV6-5 and TRBJ2-7, with D possibly being TRBD2 (6 bases). CDR3 length: 14 amino acids. Trimming shortened V by 4 bases and J by 6 bases, and 16 bases separated the two germline ends. CDR1 and CDR2 (germline): MNHEY, SVGAGI. CDR3 sequence (DNA): TGTGCCAGCAGTTCGACGGAGCGGGTCTCCGAGCAGTACTTC. This encodes CASSSTERVSEQYF.